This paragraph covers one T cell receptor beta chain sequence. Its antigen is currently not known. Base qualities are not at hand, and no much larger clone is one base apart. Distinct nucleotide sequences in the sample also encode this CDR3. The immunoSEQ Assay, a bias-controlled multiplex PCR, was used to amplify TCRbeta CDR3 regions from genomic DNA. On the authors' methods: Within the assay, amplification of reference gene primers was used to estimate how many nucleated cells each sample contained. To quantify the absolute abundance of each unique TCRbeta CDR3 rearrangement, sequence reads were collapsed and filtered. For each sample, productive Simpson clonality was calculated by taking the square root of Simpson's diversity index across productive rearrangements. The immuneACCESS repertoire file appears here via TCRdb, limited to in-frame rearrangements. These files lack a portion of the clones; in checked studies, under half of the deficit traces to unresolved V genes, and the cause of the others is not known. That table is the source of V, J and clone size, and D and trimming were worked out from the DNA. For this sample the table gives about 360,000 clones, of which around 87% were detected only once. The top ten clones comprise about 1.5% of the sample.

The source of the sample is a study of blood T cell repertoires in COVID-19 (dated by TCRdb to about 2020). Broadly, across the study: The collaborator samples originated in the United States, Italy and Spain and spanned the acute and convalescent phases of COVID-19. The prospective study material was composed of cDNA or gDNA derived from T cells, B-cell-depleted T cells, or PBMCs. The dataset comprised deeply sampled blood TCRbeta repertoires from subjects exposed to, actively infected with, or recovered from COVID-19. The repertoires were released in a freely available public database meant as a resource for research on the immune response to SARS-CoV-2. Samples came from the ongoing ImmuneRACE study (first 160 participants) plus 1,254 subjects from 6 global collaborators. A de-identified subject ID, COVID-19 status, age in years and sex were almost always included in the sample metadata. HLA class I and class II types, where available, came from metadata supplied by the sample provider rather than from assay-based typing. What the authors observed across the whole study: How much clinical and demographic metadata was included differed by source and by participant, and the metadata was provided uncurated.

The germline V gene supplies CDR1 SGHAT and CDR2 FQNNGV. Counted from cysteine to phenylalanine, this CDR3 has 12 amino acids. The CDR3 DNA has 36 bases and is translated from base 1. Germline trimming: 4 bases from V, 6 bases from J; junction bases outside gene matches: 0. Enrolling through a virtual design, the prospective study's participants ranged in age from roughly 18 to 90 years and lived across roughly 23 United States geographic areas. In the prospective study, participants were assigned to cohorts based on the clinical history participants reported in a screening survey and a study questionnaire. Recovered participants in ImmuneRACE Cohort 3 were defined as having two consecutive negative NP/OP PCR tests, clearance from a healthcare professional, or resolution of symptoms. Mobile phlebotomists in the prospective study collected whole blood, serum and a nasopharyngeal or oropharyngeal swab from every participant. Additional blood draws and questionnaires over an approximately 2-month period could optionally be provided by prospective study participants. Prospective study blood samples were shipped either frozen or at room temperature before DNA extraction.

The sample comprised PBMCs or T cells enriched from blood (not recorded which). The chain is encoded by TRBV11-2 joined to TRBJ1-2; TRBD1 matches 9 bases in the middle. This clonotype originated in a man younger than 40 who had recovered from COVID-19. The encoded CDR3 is CASSWTGDGYTF. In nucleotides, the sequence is TGTGCCAGCAGCTGGACAGGGGATGGCTACACCTTC.